The 16 T cell receptor beta chains listed next were all sequenced from one sample in a study of cytomegalovirus exposure and HLA in healthy donors. Amplification used 60 Vbeta primers and 13 Jbeta primers. This table comes from immunoSEQ multiplex PCR, and its TCRdb copy is limited to in-frame clones, with some not included. The sample lists roughly 190,000 clones; about four fifths were seen once. The sequencing sample was made of PBMCs. The receptors derive from a woman aged 50 to 65 in good health and CMV-seronegative.

The rearrangement uses TRBV29-1 and TRBJ1-1; 7 bases align to TRBD1. The germline gives CDR1 SQVTM, CDR2 ANQGSEA. The V segment lost 5 bases and the J segment 6 bases; nucleotides outside the gene matches: 9. This CDR3 comprises 13 residues. The CDR3 region is CSVTTGARAEAFF. CDR3 in DNA: TGCAGCGTTACTACAGGGGCCAGGGCTGAAGCTTTCTTT.

This clone has a handful of counts. This sequence joins TRBV11-3 and TRBJ2-3; 16 bases agree with TRBD2. After removal of 3 bases from V and 3 bases from J, the junction contained 3 bases not matched to a gene. The CDR3 has 17 residues. Germline CDR1 reads SGHNT; CDR2 reads YENEEA. As DNA, the CDR3 is TGTGCCAGCAGCTTCGGGACTAGCGGGGGGGCAACAGATACGCAGTATTTT. Encoded protein: CASSFGTSGGATDTQYF.

V is TRBV5-1 and J is TRBJ2-2; TRBD1 is a possible D gene (6 bases). The CDR3 covers 16 residues. Germline V CDR1 and CDR2: SGHRS, YFSETQ. With 1 base removed from V and 5 bases from J, the gap between germline ends came to 15 bases. CDR3 nucleotides: TGCGCCAGCAGCTTGTTGGGGGCGCATGGAACCGGGGAGCTGTTTTTT. Its protein product is CASSLLGAHGTGELFF. The variable domain in full, with the rest retrieved from reference TRBV5-1 and TRBJ2-2, is KAGVTQTPRYLIKTRGQQVTLSCSPISGHRSVSWYQQTPGQGLQFLFEYFSETQRNKGNFPGRFSGRQFSNSRSEMNVSTLELGDSALYLCASSLLGAHGTGELFFGEGSRLTVL.

About this clone itself: Additional DNA sequences in this sample encode the identical CDR3. V usage is TRBV5-1 and J usage is TRBJ2-1; TRBD2 matches at 12 bases. This CDR3 region has 16 residues. Germline trimming cut 7 bases from V and 0 bases from J; bases unmatched to any gene: 5. CDR1 is SGHRS and CDR2 is YFSETQ in the germline V gene. The CDR3 spells CASSLTSGSSYNEQFF. The CDR3 nucleotides read TGCGCCAGCTCCTTGACTAGCGGGAGCTCCTACAATGAGCAGTTCTTC.

The rearrangement joins TRBV12-5 to TRBJ2-5, with TRBD2 identical over 13 bases. V trimming: 3 bases; J trimming: 3 bases; junction bases outside the gene matches: 10. CDR3 length: 18 amino acids. CDR1 and CDR2 (germline): LGHNT, FRNRAP. This chain's CDR3 is CASGFSFQGLAGKETQYF. Written as DNA, the CDR3 is TGTGCTAGTGGTTTCTCATTTCAGGGACTAGCGGGAAAAGAGACCCAGTACTTC.

This chain links TRBV5-1 with TRBJ2-1; TRBD2 aligns across 11 bases. CDR3 length: 15 amino acids. Trimming took 4 bases from V and 5 from J; bases not matched to a gene: 5. CDR1 and CDR2 (germline): SGHRS, YFSETQ. CDR3 loop: CASSPGLAEDNEQFF. The CDR3 bases are TGCGCCAGCAGCCCGGGACTAGCGGAGGACAATGAGCAGTTCTTC.

The chain joins TRBV7-3 to TRBJ2-3; 7 bases match TRBD2. Germline-derived CDR1 and CDR2 are SGHTA and FQGTGA. Losses at the gene ends were 6 bases for V and 5 bases for J; bases not matched to a gene: 11. This CDR3 spans 15 amino acids. Written as DNA, the CDR3 is TGTGCCAGCAGTGGGGGGGGGACTAAGAGAGATACGCAGTATTTT. Translation gives CASSGGGTKRDTQYF.

The chain combines TRBV27 with TRBJ2-3; a possible D gene is TRBD1 (6 bases). Germline-derived CDR1 and CDR2 are MNHEY and SMNVEV (reference sequence). The CDR3 runs to 17 residues. Trimming removed 4 bases from V and 3 bases from J, with 20 bases in between. The CDR3 DNA reads TGTGCCAGCAGTTCAGCCCGAACAGGGTTTGGGACAGATACGCAGTATTTT. It is translated as CASSSARTGFGTDTQYF.

The V call is TRBV28, the J call TRBJ2-1; D remains unclear. Germline CDR1 reads MDHEN; CDR2 reads SYDVKM. There are 14 residues in the CDR3. Between the trimmed V and J ends, which lost 6 bases and 0 bases, there was a span of 9 bases. The CDR3: CASRPLSSYNEQFF. Here the CDR3 DNA reads TGTGCCAGCAGGCCTTTGAGCTCCTACAATGAGCAGTTCTTC.

V and J are TRBV2 and TRBJ2-3; 8 bases align to TRBD1. This CDR3 region has 15 residues. The V gene end was trimmed by 2 bases and the J gene end by 5 bases; junction bases not matched to a gene: 6. CDR1 SNHLY and CDR2 FYNNEI come from the germline V gene. The CDR3 sequence: CASSERDRRGDTQYF. CDR3 bases: TGTGCCAGCAGTGAAAGGGACAGGAGAGGAGATACGCAGTATTTT.

This clone was seen once. The rearrangement joins TRBV19 to TRBJ2-2; 7 bases align to TRBD1. Germline CDR1 LNHDA, CDR2 SQIVND (reference sequence). V dropped 5 bases and J dropped 4; count of bases not matched to a gene: 7. CDR3 length equals 15 residues. The CDR3 region is CASSSRQGSTGELFF. The CDR3 bases are TGTGCCAGTAGTTCGAGACAGGGATCCACCGGGGAGCTGTTTTTT.

Concerning this clone: At one end the junction does not follow the germline gene, possibly because of a read error. Within the sample, other DNA sequences also encode this same CDR3. V is TRBV5-8 and J is TRBJ1-5, with TRBD1 as a possible D gene (5 bases). The CDR3 is 15 residues long. Germline V lookup: CDR1 SGHTS, CDR2 YDEGEE. In nucleotides, the CDR3 is TGTGCCAGTAGCTTGGGGGGGGTTAGGAGGCAGCCCCAGCATTTT. Translated, it gives CASSLGGVRRQPQHF.

V is TRBV7-2 and J is TRBJ1-1, with TRBD1 matching over 7 bases. Germline loops: CDR1 SGHTA, CDR2 FQGNSA. The CDR3 loop spans 17 amino acids. The V and J ends lost 2 bases and 0 bases, in that order; junction bases with no gene match: 9. As DNA, the CDR3 is TGTGCCAGCAGCTTACTCCAACAGGGGTTAATGAACACTGAAGCTTTCTTT. Translating it yields CASSLLQQGLMNTEAFF.

The gene calls are TRBV5-1 and TRBJ1-2; D is unresolved. Trimming pared 4 bases from V and 3 bases from J, leaving 10 bases between. The germline V gene has CDR1 SGHRS and CDR2 YFSETQ. CDR3 length: 13 amino acids. As DNA, the CDR3 is TGCGCCAGCAGCCGAGGAGAGGACTATGGCTACACCTTC. This codes for CASSRGEDYGYTF.

This chain links TRBV19 with TRBJ2-2; TRBD2 matches at 7 bases. This CDR3 region has 16 residues. V shed 7 bases, J shed 4 bases, and the junction held 12 bases outside the gene matches. Germline V lookup: CDR1 LNHDA, CDR2 SQIVND (reference sequence). In nucleotides, the CDR3 is TGTGCCAGTACCCGGGGGAGCGGGATAGGCACCGGGGAGCTGTTTTTT. It is translated as CASTRGSGIGTGELFF.

The gene calls are TRBV18 and TRBJ2-7; no firm D call. Trimming stripped 2 bases from V and 6 bases from J, with 11 bases between. CDR1 and CDR2 from the germline V gene are KGHSH and LQKENI. The CDR3 extends over 13 amino acids. The CDR3 region is CASSPVGRGEQYF. In nucleotides, the CDR3 is TGTGCCAGCTCACCAGTGGGTAGAGGCGAGCAGTACTTC.